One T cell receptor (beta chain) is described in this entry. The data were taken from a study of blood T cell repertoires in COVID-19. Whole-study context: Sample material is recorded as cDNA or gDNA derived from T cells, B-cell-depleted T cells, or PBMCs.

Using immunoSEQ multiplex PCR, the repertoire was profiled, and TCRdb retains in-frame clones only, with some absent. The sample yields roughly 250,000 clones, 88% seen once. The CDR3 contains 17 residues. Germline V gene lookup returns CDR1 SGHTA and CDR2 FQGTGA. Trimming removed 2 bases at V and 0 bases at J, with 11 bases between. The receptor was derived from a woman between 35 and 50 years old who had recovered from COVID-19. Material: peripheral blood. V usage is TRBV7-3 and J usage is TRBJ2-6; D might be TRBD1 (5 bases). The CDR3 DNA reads TGTGCCAGCAGCTTAGGGGCCATGGCCTCTGGGGCCAACGTCCTGACTTTC. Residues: CASSLGAMASGANVLTF.